This T cell receptor (beta chain) comes out of a study of Graves' ophthalmopathy and Graves' hyperthyroidism. Study-wide points: Blood also contained most of the expanded thyroid clonotypes above 0.001 frequency.

There are 14 residues in the CDR3. Germline CDR1 reads MNHEY; CDR2 reads SMNVEV (reference sequence). V lost 3 bases, J lost 3 bases, and 9 bases lay in between. From RNA, the CDR3 regions of TCR beta chains were amplified and sequenced. RT-PCR with HTBI primers came first, then second-round multiplex PCR. MiXCR was run by TCRdb on the multiplex PCR reads, yielding one entry per CDR3 protein. The sample consists of about 390,000 distinct CDR3 sequences, approximately 18% of them appearing once. This clonotype occurred a few times. Its antigen is unknown. The sequence derives from an adult woman with stable Graves' hyperthyroidism. The gene calls are TRBV27 and TRBJ1-5; D unclear. Input material: peripheral blood. CDR3 residues: CASSFSRVNQPQHF. DNA for the CDR3: TGTGCCAGCAGTTTTTCTAGGGTCAATCAGCCCCAGCATTTT.